This T cell receptor (beta chain) was identified during a study of CD8+CD57+ T cells in acquired aplastic anemia. The overall study: DNA recovered from sorted CD4+ and CD8+ cells had a mean of approximately 3.2 ug.

This clonotype was picked up a small number of times. Its antigen remains unidentified. Both TCR beta VDJ combination and CDR3 sequence profiling were carried out. Genomic DNA was the template for this profiling. TCRdb processed the reads anew with MiXCR; each CDR3 protein has one entry. The sample lists 100,000 to 150,000 distinct CDR3 sequences; 55% to 70% were seen once. Study-wide results and limits: Patients had approximately 30 CD8+ CDR3 sequences in common with controls (the shared set). Patients versus controls showed no significant CD8+ Simpson's diversity difference.

All patients picked for sequencing had shown, by flow cytometry, an expansion of CD8+CD57+ cells. The TCR originated in a human donor with aplastic anemia. Source material: sorted CD4+, CD8+, or CD8+CD57+ T cells (not recorded which) from PBMCs.

For the CDR3, the DNA is TGTGCCAGCAGACCGGTCGCGGACAGGGAGGGAAATGAGCAGTTCTTC. Translated: CASRPVADREGNEQFF. The chain carries TRBV12-3 or TRBV12-4 and TRBJ2-1, with D maybe TRBD1 (8 bases). The CDR3 runs 16 residues. The V and J ends lost 6 bases and 7 bases respectively, with 22 bases between them.